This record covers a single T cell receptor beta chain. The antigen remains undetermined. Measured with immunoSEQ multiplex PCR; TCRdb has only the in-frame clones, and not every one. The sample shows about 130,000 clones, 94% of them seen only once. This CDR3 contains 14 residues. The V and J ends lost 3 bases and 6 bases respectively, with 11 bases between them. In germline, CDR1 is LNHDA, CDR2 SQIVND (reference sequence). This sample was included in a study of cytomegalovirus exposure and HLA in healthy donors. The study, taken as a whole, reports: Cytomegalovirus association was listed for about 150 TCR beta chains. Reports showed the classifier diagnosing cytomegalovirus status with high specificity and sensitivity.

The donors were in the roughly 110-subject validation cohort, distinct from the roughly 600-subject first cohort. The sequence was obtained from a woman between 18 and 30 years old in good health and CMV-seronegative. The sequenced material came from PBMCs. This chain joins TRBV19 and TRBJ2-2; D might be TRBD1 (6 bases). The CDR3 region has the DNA TGTGCCAGTAGTATCACAGGGCAGGCCGGGGAGCTGTTTTTT. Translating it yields CASSITGQAGELFF.